This T cell receptor beta chain was retrieved from a study of breast tumors, draining lymph nodes, adjacent tissues. Axillary draining lymph nodes of breast cancer patients supplied the node samples. The sample holds many counts of this clonotype. The antigen is unknown. Study-wide points: Luminal-like breast cancer showed significantly higher tumor–nontumor repertoire similarity than basal-like. Compared with lymph nodes, tumors were less diverse; compared with nontumor tissue, more.

Germline values: CDR1 MGHRA, CDR2 YSYEKL. With 6 bases clipped from V and 6 bases from J, the junction kept 10 bases outside the gene matches. The CDR3 length is 15 residues. One entry per CDR3 protein, called by TCRdb with MiXCR from the multiplex PCR reads. The data show 200,000 to 250,000 distinct CDR3 sequences, under 40% seen once. Sequences were obtained from axillary lymph node tissue. The origin of this receptor is a female donor with breast cancer. Some clones in this sample may be carry-over from other donors' samples. The rearrangement links TRBV4-1 to TRBJ1-2; 10 positions match TRBD1. The CDR3 sequence is CASRPAGTGVNGYTF. The CDR3 DNA reads as TGCGCCAGCAGGCCCGCCGGGACAGGGGTGAATGGCTACACCTTC.